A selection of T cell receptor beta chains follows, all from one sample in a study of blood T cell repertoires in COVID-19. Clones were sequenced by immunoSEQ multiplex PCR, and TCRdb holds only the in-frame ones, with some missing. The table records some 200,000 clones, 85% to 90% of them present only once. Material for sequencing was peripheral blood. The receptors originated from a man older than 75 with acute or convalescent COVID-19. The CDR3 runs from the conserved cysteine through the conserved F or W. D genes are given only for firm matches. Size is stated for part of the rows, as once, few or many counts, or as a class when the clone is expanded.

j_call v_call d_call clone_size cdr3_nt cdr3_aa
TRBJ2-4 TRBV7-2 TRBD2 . TGTGCCAGCAGCACCGGACTAGCGGGTGGGGGCAAAAACATTCAGTACTTC CASSTGLAGGGKNIQYF
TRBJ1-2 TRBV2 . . TGTGCCAGCAGGGCTGGACAGTATGGCTACACCTTC CASRAGQYGYTF
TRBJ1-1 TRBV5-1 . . TGCGCCAGCAGCCAGGGGCTACTGAACACTGAAGCTTTCTTT CASSQGLLNTEAFF
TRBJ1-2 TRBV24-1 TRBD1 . TGTGCCACCAGTGATTTTAACGACCCACAGGGGAACTATGGCTACACCTTC CATSDFNDPQGNYGYTF
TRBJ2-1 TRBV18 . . TGTGCCAGCTCACCAGAAATGGGGGGGGCTGGGCAGTTCTTC CASSPEMGGAGQFF
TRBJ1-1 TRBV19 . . TGTGCCAGTAGTAGGGGACTCCCTATGAACACTGAAGCTTTCTTT CASSRGLPMNTEAFF
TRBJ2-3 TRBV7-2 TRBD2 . TGTGCCAGCAGCTTCGCGCCTAGCGGGAGAAGAGCAGATACGCAGTATTTT CASSFAPSGRRADTQYF
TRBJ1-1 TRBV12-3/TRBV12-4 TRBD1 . TGTGCCAGCACCGGACAGGGGTACACTGAAGCTTTCTTT CASTGQGYTEAFF
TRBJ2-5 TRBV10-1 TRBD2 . TGCGCCAGCAGTCCTACGACTAGCGGGGGACGAGAGACCCAGTACTTC CASSPTTSGGRETQYF
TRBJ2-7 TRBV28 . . TGTGCCAGCAGCACTACCGCCTACGAGCAGTACTTC CASSTTAYEQYF
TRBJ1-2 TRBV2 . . TGTGCCAGCAATCCGGGGGGGGTAGCTAACTATGGCTACACCTTC CASNPGGVANYGYTF
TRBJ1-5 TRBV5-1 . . TGCGCCAGCAGCTTGGATCCAGGGTTCCCCCAGCATTTT CASSLDPGFPQHF
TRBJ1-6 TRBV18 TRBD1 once TGTGCCAGCTCACCAAATCAGGGGGCGCGACCCCTCCACTTT CASSPNQGARPLHF
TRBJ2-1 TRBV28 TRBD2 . TGTGCCAGCAGTTCTGTGACTAGCGGGTCCTACAATGAGCAGTTCTTC CASSSVTSGSYNEQFF
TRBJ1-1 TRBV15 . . TGTGCCACCACCACCCTGGGGGGGTACACTGAAGCTTTCTTT CATTTLGGYTEAFF
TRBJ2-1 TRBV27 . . TGTGCCAGCAGTACCGCCCCTACTTACAATGAGCAGTTCTTC CASSTAPTYNEQFF
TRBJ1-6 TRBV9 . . TGTGCCAGCAGCGTAGACGCGGGGGGCAATTCACCCCTCCACTTT CASSVDAGGNSPLHF
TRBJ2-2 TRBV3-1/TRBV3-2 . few TGTGCCAGCAAACTCGCCGGGGAGCTGTTTTTT CASKLAGELFF
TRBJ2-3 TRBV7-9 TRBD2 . TGTGCCAGCAGCCCGGGACTAGCGGAGCGCACAGATACGCAGTATTTT CASSPGLAERTDTQYF
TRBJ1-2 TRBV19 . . TGTGCCAGTAGTATTACAAGGCAGGGGTCTAACTATGGCTACACCTTC CASSITRQGSNYGYTF
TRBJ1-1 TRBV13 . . TGTGCCAGCAGCTCCCGGGTCTTGGGGAACACTGAAGCTTTCTTT CASSSRVLGNTEAFF
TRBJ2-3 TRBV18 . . TGTGCCAGCTCACCACGCATAGGGAGGCCCGCCACAGATACGCAGTATTTT CASSPRIGRPATDTQYF
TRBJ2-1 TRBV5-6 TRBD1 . TGTGCCAGCAGCTTACAACAGGGGTTCCAGTTCTTC CASSLQQGFQFF
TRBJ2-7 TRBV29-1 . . TGCAGCGTTGAGGGTGTCCAACAGGGCCTAGACTACGAGCAGTACTTC CSVEGVQQGLDYEQYF
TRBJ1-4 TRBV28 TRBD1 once TGTGCCAGCAGTTTAGCGGGACAGGGGGCCTCTAATGAAAAACTGTTTTTT CASSLAGQGASNEKLFF
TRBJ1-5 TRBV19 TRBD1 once TGTGCCAGTAGAGGGACAGGGGGAGGCTGGAATCAGCCCCAGCATTTT CASRGTGGGWNQPQHF
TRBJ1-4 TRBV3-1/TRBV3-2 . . TGTGCCAGCAGCCCCTTCGGAGCCGGAACTAATGAAAAACTGTTTTTT CASSPFGAGTNEKLFF
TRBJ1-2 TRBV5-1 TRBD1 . TGCGCCAGCAGCTTCGGGGACAGGGATCATGGCTACACCTTC CASSFGDRDHGYTF
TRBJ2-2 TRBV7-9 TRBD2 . TGTGCCAGCAGATCGGGACTATCCTCCACCGGGGAGCTGTTTTTT CASRSGLSSTGELFF
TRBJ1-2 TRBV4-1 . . TGCGCCAGCAGCCAAGATTCAGGGACACAGGGCTACACCTTC CASSQDSGTQGYTF
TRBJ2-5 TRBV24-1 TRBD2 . TGTGCCACCAGTGCCACTAGCGGGTATGAGACCCAGTACTTC CATSATSGYETQYF
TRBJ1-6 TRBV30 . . TGTGCCTGGAGTGGTCAGGGGCTTCTCGGTTCACCCCTCCACTTT CAWSGQGLLGSPLHF
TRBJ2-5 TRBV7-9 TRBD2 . TGTGCCAGCAGCCGTCGGACTAGCGAACAAGAGACCCAGTACTTC CASSRRTSEQETQYF